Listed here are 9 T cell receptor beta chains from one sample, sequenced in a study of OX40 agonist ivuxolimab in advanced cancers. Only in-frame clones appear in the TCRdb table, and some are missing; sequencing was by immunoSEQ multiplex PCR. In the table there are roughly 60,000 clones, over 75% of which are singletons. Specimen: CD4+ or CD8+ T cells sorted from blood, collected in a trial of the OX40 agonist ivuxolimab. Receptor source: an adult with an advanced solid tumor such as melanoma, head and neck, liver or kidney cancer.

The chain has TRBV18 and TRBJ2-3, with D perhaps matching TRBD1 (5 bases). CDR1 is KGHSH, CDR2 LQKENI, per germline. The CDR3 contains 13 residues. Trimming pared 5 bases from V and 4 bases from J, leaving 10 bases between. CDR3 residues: CASSSRGSDTQYF. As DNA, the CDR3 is TGTGCCAGCTCAAGTAGGGGTTCAGATACGCAGTATTTT.

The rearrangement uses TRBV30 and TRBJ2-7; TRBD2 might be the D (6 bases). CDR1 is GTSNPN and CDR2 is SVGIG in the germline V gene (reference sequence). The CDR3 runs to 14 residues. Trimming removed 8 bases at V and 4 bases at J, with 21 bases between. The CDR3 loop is CAANGSPGLYEQYF. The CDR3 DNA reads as TGTGCCGCGAACGGGTCGCCAGGACTATACGAGCAGTACTTC.

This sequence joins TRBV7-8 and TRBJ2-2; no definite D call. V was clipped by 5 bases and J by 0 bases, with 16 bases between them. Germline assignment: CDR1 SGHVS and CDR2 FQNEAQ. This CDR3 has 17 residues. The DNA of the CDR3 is TGTGCCAGCAGCCCATGGGGTTATGGAGCGAACACCGGGGAGCTGTTTTTT. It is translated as CASSPWGYGANTGELFF. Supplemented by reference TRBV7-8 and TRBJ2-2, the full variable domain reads GAGVSQSPRYKVAKRGQDVALRCDPISGHVSLFWYQQALGQGPEFLTYFQNEAQLDKSGLPSDRFFAERPEGSVSTLKIQRTQQEDSAVYLCASSPWGYGANTGELFFGEGSRLTVL.

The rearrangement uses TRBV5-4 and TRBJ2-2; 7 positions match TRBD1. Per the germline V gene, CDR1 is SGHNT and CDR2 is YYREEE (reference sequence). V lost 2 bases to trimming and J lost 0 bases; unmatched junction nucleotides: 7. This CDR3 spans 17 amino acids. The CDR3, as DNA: TGTGCCAGCAGCTTCCCCCACAGGGGACCGAACACCGGGGAGCTGTTTTTT. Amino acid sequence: CASSFPHRGPNTGELFF.

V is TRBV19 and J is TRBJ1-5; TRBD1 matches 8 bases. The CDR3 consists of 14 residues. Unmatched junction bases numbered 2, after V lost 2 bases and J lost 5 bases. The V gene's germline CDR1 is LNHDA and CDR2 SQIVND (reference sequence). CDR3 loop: CASSIKQGDQPQHF. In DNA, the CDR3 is TGTGCCAGTAGTATAAAACAGGGGGATCAGCCCCAGCATTTT.

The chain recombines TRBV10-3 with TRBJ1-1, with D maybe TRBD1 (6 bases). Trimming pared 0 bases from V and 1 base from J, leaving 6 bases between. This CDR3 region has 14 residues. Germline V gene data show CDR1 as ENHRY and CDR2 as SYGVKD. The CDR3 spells CAISESQGNTEAFF. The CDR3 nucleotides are TGTGCCATCAGTGAGTCACAGGGGAACACTGAAGCTTTCTTT.

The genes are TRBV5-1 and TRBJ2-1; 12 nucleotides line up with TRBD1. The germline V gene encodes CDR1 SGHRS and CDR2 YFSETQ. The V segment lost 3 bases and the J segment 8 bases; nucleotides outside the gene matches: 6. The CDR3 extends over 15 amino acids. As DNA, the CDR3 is TGCGCCAGCAGCTCCGGGACAGGGGGCTGGGATGAGCAGTTCTTC. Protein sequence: CASSSGTGGWDEQFF.

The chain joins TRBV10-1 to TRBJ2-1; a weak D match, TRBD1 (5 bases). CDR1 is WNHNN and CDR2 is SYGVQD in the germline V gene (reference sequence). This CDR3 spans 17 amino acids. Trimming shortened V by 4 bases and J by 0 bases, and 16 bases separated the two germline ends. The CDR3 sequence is CASSGSLTASSYNEQFF. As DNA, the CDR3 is TGCGCCAGCAGTGGATCCTTGACAGCGAGCTCCTACAATGAGCAGTTCTTC.

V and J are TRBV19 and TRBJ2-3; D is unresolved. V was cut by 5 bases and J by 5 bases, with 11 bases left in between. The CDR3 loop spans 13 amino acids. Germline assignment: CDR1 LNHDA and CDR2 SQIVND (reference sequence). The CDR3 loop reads CASSVTERDTQYF. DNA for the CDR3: TGTGCCAGTAGTGTCACCGAGAGAGATACGCAGTATTTT.